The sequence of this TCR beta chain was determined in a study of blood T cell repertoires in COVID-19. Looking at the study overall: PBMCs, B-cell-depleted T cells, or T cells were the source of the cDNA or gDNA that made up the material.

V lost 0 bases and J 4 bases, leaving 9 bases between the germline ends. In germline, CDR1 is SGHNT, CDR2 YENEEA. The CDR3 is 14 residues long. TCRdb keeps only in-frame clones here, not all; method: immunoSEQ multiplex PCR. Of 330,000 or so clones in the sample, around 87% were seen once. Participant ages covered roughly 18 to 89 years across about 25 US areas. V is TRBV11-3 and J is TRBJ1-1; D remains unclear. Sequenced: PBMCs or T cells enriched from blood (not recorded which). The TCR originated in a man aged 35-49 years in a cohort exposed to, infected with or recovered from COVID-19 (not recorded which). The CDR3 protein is CASSLDGTATEAFF. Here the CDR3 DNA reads TGTGCCAGCAGCTTAGATGGAACAGCCACTGAAGCTTTCTTT.